This T cell receptor beta chain was sequenced during a study of shared clonotypes between healthy human individuals. Produced via immunoSEQ multiplex PCR; TCRdb's table is partial and in-frame only. The data show under 1,100,000 clones, roughly 80% seen once. Trimming stripped 2 bases from V and 2 bases from J, with 10 bases between. The CDR3 totals 14 residues. Germline loops: CDR1 SGHVS, CDR2 FQNEAQ. The sequence was obtained from a man aged 18 to 29 in good health. V gene TRBV7-8 combines with J gene TRBJ2-7; unclear D gene. Specimen: memory CD4+ T cells sorted from blood. Subset of the sample: CD45RA-negative fraction. In DNA, the CDR3 is TGTGCCAGCAGCTTAACGTTTACAGCCTACGAGCAGTACTTC. Translated, it gives CASSLTFTAYEQYF.